This is a list of T cell receptor beta chains from one sample in a study of T cells in Graves' hyperthyroidism and ophthalmopathy. TCRdb processed the multiplex PCR reads anew with MiXCR; each CDR3 protein has one entry. The sample consists of under 400,000 distinct CDR3 sequences, 21% of them appearing once. The specimen sequenced was blood. The receptors come from a woman between 50 and 59 years old with Graves' hyperthyroidism. Both conserved end residues are part of each CDR3. D genes are given only for firm matches. Clone size is not always given. Where it is, it says once, few, many or a class for expanded clones.

NA,TRBJ1-3,TRBV6-5,NA,CASSYSKIGSGNTIYF,TGTGCCAGCAGTTACTCGAAGATAGGGTCTGGAAACACCATATATTTT
NA,TRBJ2-1,TRBV28,NA,CASRLPGYNEQFF,TGTGCCAGCAGACTCCCAGGGTACAATGAGCAGTTCTTC
NA,TRBJ1-3,TRBV28,NA,CASSEALSGNTIYF,TGTGCCAGCAGTGAAGCTCTCTCTGGAAACACCATATATTTT
many,TRBJ2-7,TRBV27,TRBD2,CASNSLAGGPNEQYF,TGTGCCAGCAACTCTCTAGCGGGAGGGCCCAACGAGCAGTACTTC
many,TRBJ2-5,TRBV5-4,NA,CASSFGGNQETQYF,TGTGCCAGCAGCTTTGGAGGGAATCAAGAGACCCAGTACTTC
few,TRBJ1-6,TRBV27,TRBD1,CASSRQGGIRYSPLHF,TGTGCCAGCAGTAGACAGGGCGGGATTCGGTATTCACCCCTCCACTTT
many,TRBJ2-1,TRBV28,NA,CASSLNPSEQFF,TGTGCCAGCAGTTTAAACCCTAGCGAGCAGTTCTTC
few,TRBJ1-1,TRBV30,NA,CAWSVRGVSTEAFF,TGTGCCTGGAGTGTACGGGGGGTGAGCACTGAAGCTTTCTTT
few,TRBJ1-6,TRBV6-6,NA,CASSYYRTSSYNSPLHF,TGTGCCAGCAGTTACTACAGGACGAGCTCCTATAATTCACCCCTCCACTTT
many,TRBJ1-6,TRBV2,NA,CASSTGGVNSPLHF,TGTGCCAGCTCCACGGGTGGCGTAAATTCACCCCTCCACTTT
many,TRBJ2-7,TRBV3-1,NA,CASSPLRMAIHEQYF,TGTGCCAGCAGCCCACTAAGGATGGCCATCCACGAGCAGTACTTC
few,TRBJ2-3,TRBV6-1,TRBD2,CASSYLLAGGPGTDTQYF,TGTGCCAGCAGTTATTTGCTAGCGGGAGGGCCGGGCACAGATACGCAGTATTTT
NA,TRBJ2-1,TRBV7-9,NA,CASSLAPTGSEQFF,TGTGCCAGCAGCTTAGCCCCTACAGGGAGTGAGCAGTTCTTC
NA,TRBJ2-1,TRBV7-3,TRBD2,CASSRGGAYYNEQFF,TGTGCCAGCAGCAGGGGAGGGGCGTATTACAATGAGCAGTTCTTC
many,TRBJ1-2,TRBV20-1,NA,CSARTTVTANYGYTF,TGCAGTGCTAGAACTACTGTGACAGCTAACTATGGCTACACCTTC
few,TRBJ2-7,TRBV2,NA,CASSERARVIHKQYF,TGTGCCAGCAGTGAAAGGGCTAGGGTAATTCACAAGCAGTACTTC
NA,TRBJ1-5,TRBV18,TRBD1,CASSLNPTGFGQPQHF,TGTGCCAGCTCACTAAATCCGACAGGGTTTGGCCAGCCCCAGCATTTT
NA,TRBJ1-6,TRBV20-1,NA,CSATGPNSPLHF,TGCAGTGCAACCGGGCCAAATTCACCCCTCCACTTT
many,TRBJ2-1,TRBV20-1,TRBD2,CSASTLAGVWSYNEQFF,TGCAGTGCTAGTACGCTAGCGGGAGTCTGGTCCTACAATGAGCAGTTCTTC
many,TRBJ1-2,TRBV28,NA,CASSLSIGKYGYTF,TGTGCCAGCAGTCTATCAATCGGAAAATATGGCTACACCTTC
few,TRBJ2-5,TRBV3-1,NA,CASSVRGPRETQYF,TGTGCCAGCAGCGTACGGGGGCCCCGGGAGACCCAGTACTTC
many,TRBJ1-1,TRBV3-1,NA,CASRGGQVTEAFF,TGTGCCAGCAGAGGGGGGCAGGTCACTGAAGCTTTCTTT